The 9 T cell receptor beta chains reported below all come from one sample, sequenced in a study of technical replicates of blood from several donors. Sequenced by immunoSEQ multiplex PCR; TCRdb stores in-frame clones only, minus some. Of tens of thousands of clones listed, roughly 94% are singletons. The sample consisted of T cells isolated from PBMCs. These receptors came from a human donor in good health.

The rearrangement links TRBV5-1 to TRBJ1-6; 12 nucleotides line up with TRBD1. Looked up from germline, CDR1 is SGHRS and CDR2 is YFSETQ. The V segment lost 4 bases and the J segment 10 bases; nucleotides outside the gene matches: 12. CDR3 size: 17 residues. This chain's CDR3 is CASSGYRDRGLGSPLHF. In DNA form, the CDR3 reads TGCGCCAGCAGCGGCTACCGGGACAGGGGGCTTGGGTCACCCCTCCACTTT.

V usage is TRBV9 and J usage is TRBJ2-1; TRBD1 aligns across 8 bases. This CDR3 is 15 amino acids long. V was pared by 2 bases and J by 1 base, with 2 bases of the junction left unmatched. The germline V gene encodes CDR1 SGDLS and CDR2 YYNGEE. CDR3: CASSVTGGSYNEQFF. CDR3 DNA: TGTGCCAGCAGCGTTACAGGGGGGTCCTACAATGAGCAGTTCTTC.

The chain links TRBV9 to TRBJ2-7, with TRBD2 identical over 7 bases. Germline assignment: CDR1 SGDLS and CDR2 YYNGEE. This CDR3 is built from 14 residues. V was pared by 0 bases and J by 7 bases, with 7 bases of the junction left unmatched. The CDR3 region is CASSVDGGRREQYF. DNA of the CDR3: TGTGCCAGCAGCGTAGACGGCGGGAGAAGGGAGCAGTACTTC. Using reference TRBV9 and TRBJ2-7 for the parts outside the CDR3, the full variable domain is DSGVTQTPKHLITATGQRVTLRCSPRSGDLSVYWYQQSLDQGLQFLIQYYNGEERAKGNILERFSAQQFPDLHSELNLSSLELGDSALYFCASSVDGGRREQYFGPGTRLTVT.

The chain combines TRBV29-1 with TRBJ2-7; possibly TRBD2 for D (6 bases). Trimming shortened V by 0 bases and J by 0 bases, and 9 bases separated the two germline ends. Per germline, CDR1 SQVTM and CDR2 ANQGSEA. The CDR3 loop spans 14 amino acids. CDR3 protein: CSVEEDGSSYEQYF. CDR3 DNA: TGCAGCGTTGAAGAGGACGGGAGCTCCTACGAGCAGTACTTC.

The genes are TRBV5-1 and TRBJ1-6, with 10 positions matching TRBD1. V was clipped by 4 bases and J by 6 bases; unmatched bases: 19. CDR1 is SGHRS, CDR2 YFSETQ, per germline. This CDR3 contains 20 residues. Here the CDR3 reads CASSLKYRTGGVGANSPLHF. The CDR3 region has the DNA TGCGCCAGCAGCCTAAAATACCGGACAGGGGGAGTGGGAGCTAATTCACCCCTCCACTTT.

This chain links TRBV18 with TRBJ1-2, with 9 bases matching TRBD1. The CDR3 runs to 14 residues. Germline trimming cut 4 bases from V and 2 bases from J; bases unmatched to any gene: 2. Germline V gene lookup returns CDR1 KGHSH and CDR2 LQKENI. CDR3 sequence (DNA): TGTGCCAGCTCACGGGACAGGGAAAACTATGGCTACACCTTC. It is translated as CASSRDRENYGYTF. Drawing the rest from reference TRBV18 and TRBJ1-2, the complete variable domain is NAGVMQNPRHLVRRRGQEARLRCSPMKGHSHVYWYRQLPEEGLKFMVYLQKENIIDESGMPKERFSAEFPKEGPSILRIQQVVRGDSAAYFCASSRDRENYGYTFGSGTRLTVV.

Here the CDR3 reads CASSLLGAYEQYF. Written as DNA, the CDR3 is TGTGCCAGCAGTCTCCTAGGGGCCTACGAGCAGTACTTC. The chain couples TRBV28 to TRBJ2-7; TRBD1 might be the D (5 bases). The length of the CDR3 is 13 residues. Per the germline V gene, CDR1 is MDHEN and CDR2 is SYDVKM. With 5 bases removed from V and 2 bases from J, the gap between germline ends came to 10 bases.

V usage is TRBV14 and J usage is TRBJ2-4; D is perhaps TRBD1 (5 bases). This CDR3 spans 15 amino acids. Germline V gives CDR1 SGHDN, CDR2 FVKESK. The V end was cut by 1 base, the J end by 6 bases, with 13 bases between. CDR3 bases: TGTGCCAGCAGCCAAGTTGGGCGCAGGGCAAACATTCAGTACTTC. Translated, it gives CASSQVGRRANIQYF.

The chain carries TRBV5-1 and TRBJ1-1; 8 bases align to TRBD1. Germline assignment: CDR1 SGHRS and CDR2 YFSETQ. Unmatched junction bases numbered 7, after V lost 0 bases and J lost 3 bases. The CDR3 covers 16 residues. CDR3 region: CASSLVAGGRHTEAFF. DNA of the CDR3: TGCGCCAGCAGCTTGGTTGCAGGGGGCCGGCACACTGAAGCTTTCTTT.